The clone carrying this T cell receptor (beta chain) was counted a few times. The target antigen is unknown. Collection occurred without any documented infections or immune events in donors. These data originate in a study of identifying expanded T cells in peripheral blood. General study findings and limits: About 1.2 clones differed between technical replicates, versus roughly 16 and 20 over time. Clone count variance between approximately two-week samples rose with total template count.

Trimming cost V 2 bases and J 1 base, with 12 bases left between them. Per the germline V gene, CDR1 is MNHNS and CDR2 is SASEGT. CDR3 length: 15 residues. TCRdb's table, derived via immunoSEQ multiplex PCR, lists solely in-frame clones and lacks some. This repertoire shows 100,000 to 150,000 clones, 75% to 90% found once; its top ten account for 7.5% to 8.5%. This clonotype originated in a person aged 18 to 75 in good health. The sample taken for sequencing was blood. The chain links TRBV6-1 to TRBJ2-7; no clear D gene. CDR3 sequence (DNA): TGTGCCAGCAGTGAAACAGATACCACATCCTACGAGCAGTACTTC. Amino acid sequence: CASSETDTTSYEQYF.